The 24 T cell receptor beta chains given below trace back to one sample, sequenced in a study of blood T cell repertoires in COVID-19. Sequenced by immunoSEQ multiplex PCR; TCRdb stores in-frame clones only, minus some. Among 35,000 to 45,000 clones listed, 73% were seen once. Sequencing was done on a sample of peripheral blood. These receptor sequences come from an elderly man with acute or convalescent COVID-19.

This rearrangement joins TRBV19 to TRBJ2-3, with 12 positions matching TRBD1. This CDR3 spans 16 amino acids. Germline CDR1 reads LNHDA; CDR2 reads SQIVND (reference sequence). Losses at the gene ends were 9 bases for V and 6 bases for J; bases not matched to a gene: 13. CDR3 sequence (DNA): TGTGCCAGGGGGACAGGGGGCAGCGGGAGTTGTGATACGCAGTATTTT. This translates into CARGTGGSGSCDTQYF. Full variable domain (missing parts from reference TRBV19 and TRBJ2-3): DGGITQSPKYLFRKEGQNVTLSCEQNLNHDAMYWYRQDPGQGLRLIYYSQIVNDFQKGDIAEGYSVSREKKESFPLTVTSAQKNPTAFYLCARGTGGSGSCDTQYFGPGTRLTVL.

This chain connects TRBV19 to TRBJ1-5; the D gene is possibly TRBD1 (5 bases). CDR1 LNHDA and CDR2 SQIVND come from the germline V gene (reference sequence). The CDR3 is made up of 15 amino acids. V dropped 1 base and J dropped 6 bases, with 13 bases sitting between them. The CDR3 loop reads CASSIGGRQGQPQHF. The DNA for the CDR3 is TGTGCCAGTAGTATAGGGGGCCGCCAGGGTCAGCCCCAGCATTTT.

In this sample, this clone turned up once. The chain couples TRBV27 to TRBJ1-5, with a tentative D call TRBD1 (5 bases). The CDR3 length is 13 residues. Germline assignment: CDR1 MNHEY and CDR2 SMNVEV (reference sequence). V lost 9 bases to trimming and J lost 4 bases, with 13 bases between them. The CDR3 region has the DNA TGTGCCAGTCTCATCGGGGGAAATCAGCCCCAGCATTTT. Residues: CASLIGGNQPQHF.

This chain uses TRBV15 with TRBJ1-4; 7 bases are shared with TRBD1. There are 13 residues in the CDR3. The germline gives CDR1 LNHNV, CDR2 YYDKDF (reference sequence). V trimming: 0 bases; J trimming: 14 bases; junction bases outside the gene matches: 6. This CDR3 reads CATSREFPGGLFF. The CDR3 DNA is TGTGCCACCAGCAGAGAATTCCCAGGGGGGCTGTTTTTT.

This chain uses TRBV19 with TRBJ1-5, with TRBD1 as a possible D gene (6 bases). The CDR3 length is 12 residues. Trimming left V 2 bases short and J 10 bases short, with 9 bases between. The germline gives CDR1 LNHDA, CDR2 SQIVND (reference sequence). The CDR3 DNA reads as TGTGCCAGTAGTATACCGACAGGCCCCCAGCATTTT. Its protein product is CASSIPTGPQHF.

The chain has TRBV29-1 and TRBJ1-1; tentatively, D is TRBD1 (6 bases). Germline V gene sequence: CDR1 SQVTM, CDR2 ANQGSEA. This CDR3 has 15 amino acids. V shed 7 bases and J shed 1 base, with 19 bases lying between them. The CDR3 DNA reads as TGCAGCGCCCGGGACACCGGGGTCCAGAACACTGAAGCTTTCTTT. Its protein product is CSARDTGVQNTEAFF.

The CDR3 sequence is CSSPGEGVQETQYF. The CDR3 DNA reads as TGCAGCTCCCCCGGGGAGGGGGTCCAAGAGACCCAGTACTTC. The V and J genes are TRBV29-1 and TRBJ2-5; D may be TRBD2 (7 bases). From germline, CDR1 is SQVTM and CDR2 ANQGSEA. V shed 8 bases and J shed 1 base, with 17 bases lying between them. This CDR3 is 14 amino acids long.

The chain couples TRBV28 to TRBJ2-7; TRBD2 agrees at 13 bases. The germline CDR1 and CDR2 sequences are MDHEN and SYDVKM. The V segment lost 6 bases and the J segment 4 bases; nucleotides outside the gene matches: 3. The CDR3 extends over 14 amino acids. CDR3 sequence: CASSPGLAGYEQYF. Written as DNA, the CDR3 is TGTGCCAGCAGCCCGGGACTAGCGGGGTACGAGCAGTACTTC.

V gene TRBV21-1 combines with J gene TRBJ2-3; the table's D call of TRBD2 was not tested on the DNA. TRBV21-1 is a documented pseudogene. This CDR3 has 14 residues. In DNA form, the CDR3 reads TGTGCCAGCAGCCCACCCCGGGGAATCGATACGCAGTATTTT. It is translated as CASSPPRGIDTQYF.

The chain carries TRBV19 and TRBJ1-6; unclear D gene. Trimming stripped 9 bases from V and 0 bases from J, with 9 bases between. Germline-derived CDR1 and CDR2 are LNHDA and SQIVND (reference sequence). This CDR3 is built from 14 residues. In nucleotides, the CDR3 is TGTGCCAGCAGGATGAGCTCCTATAATTCACCCCTCCACTTT. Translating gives CASRMSSYNSPLHF.

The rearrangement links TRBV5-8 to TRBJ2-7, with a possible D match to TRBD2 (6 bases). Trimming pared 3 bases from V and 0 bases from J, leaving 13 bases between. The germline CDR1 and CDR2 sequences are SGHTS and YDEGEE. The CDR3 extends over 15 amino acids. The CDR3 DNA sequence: TGTGCCAGCAGCTCCCCCTCGGACTACTCCTACGAGCAGTACTTC. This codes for CASSSPSDYSYEQYF.

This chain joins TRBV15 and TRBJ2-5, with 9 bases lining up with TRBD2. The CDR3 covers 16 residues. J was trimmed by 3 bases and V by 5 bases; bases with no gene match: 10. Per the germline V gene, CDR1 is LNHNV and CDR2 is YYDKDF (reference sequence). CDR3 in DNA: TGTGCCACCAGCCCCCGGACCCGACTAGCGGAAGAGACCCAGTACTTC. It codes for CATSPRTRLAEETQYF.

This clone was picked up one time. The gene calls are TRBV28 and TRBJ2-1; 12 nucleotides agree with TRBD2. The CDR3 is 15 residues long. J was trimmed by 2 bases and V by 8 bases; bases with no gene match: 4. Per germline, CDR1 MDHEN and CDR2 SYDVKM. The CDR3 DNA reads TGTGCCAGCCTGACTAGCGGGAGTGCCTACAATGAGCAGTTCTTC. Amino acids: CASLTSGSAYNEQFF.

The CDR3 DNA reads TGTGCCAGCAGTTTTTATCGGAGACAGCCGCCAATAAAGTACTTC. It is translated as CASSFYRRQPPIKYF. This chain uses TRBV28 with TRBJ2-7, with a weak D call TRBD1 (5 bases). Trimming left V 3 bases short and J 11 bases short, with 23 bases between. The CDR3 is made up of 15 amino acids. Germline V gene lookup returns CDR1 MDHEN and CDR2 SYDVKM. Full variable domain (missing parts from reference TRBV28 and TRBJ2-7): DVKVTQSSRYLVKRTGEKVFLECVQDMDHENMFWYRQDPGLGLRLIYFSYDVKMKEKGDIPEGYSVSREKKERFSLILESASTNQTSMYLCASSFYRRQPPIKYFGPGTRLTVT.

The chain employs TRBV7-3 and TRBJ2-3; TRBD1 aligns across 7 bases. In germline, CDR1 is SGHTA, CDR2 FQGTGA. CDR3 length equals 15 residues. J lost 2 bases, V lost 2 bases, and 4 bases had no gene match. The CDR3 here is CASSLGTAYTDTQYF. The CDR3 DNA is TGTGCCAGCAGCTTAGGGACAGCCTACACAGATACGCAGTATTTT.

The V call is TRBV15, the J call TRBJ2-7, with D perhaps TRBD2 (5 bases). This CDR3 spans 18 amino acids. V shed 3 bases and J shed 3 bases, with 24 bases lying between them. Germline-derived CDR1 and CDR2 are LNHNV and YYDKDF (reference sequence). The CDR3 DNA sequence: TGTGCCACCAGCAGCGTAGCCCGTACTAGTTTCGGGAACTACGAGCAGTACTTC. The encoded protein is CATSSVARTSFGNYEQYF.

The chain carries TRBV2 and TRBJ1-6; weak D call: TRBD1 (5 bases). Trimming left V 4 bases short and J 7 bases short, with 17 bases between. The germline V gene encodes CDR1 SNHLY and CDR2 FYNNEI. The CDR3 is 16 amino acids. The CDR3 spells CASSAGGGLKNSPLHF. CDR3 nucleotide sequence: TGTGCCAGCAGTGCCGGGGGAGGGTTGAAAAATTCACCCCTCCACTTT.

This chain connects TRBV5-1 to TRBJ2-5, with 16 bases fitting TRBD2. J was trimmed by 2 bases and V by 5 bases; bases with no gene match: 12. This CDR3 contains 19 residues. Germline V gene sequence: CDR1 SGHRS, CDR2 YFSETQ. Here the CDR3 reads CASRSGLAGGPMRQETQYF. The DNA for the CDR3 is TGCGCCAGCAGGTCGGGACTAGCGGGAGGGCCGATGAGGCAAGAGACCCAGTACTTC.

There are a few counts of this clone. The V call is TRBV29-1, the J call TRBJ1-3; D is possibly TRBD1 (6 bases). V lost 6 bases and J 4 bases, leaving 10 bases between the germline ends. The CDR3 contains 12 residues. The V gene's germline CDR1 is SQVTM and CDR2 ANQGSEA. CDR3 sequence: CSVDGQGNTIYF. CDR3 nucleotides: TGCAGCGTGGACGGACAGGGAAACACCATATATTTT.

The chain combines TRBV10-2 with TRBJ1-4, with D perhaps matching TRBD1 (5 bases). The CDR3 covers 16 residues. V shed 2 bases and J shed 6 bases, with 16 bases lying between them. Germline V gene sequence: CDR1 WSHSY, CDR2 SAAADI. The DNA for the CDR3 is TGCGCCAGCAGTGAGCCCGCGACAGCGGGGGATGAAAAACTGTTTTTT. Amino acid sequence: CASSEPATAGDEKLFF.

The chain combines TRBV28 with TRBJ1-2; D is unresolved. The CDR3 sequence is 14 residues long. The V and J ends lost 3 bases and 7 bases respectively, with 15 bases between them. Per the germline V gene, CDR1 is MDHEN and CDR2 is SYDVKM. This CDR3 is CASSFGGPSAGYTF. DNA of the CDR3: TGTGCCAGCAGTTTTGGCGGGCCCAGCGCTGGCTACACCTTC.

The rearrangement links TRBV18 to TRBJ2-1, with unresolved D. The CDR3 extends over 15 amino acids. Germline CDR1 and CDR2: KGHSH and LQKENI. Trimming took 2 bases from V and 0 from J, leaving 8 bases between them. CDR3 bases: TGTGCCAGCTCACCAATGAGCCCCTCCTACAATGAGCAGTTCTTC. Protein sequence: CASSPMSPSYNEQFF. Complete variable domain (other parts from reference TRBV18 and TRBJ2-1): NAGVMQNPRHLVRRRGQEARLRCSPMKGHSHVYWYRQLPEEGLKFMVYLQKENIIDESGMPKERFSAEFPKEGPSILRIQQVVRGDSAAYFCASSPMSPSYNEQFFGPGTRLTVL.

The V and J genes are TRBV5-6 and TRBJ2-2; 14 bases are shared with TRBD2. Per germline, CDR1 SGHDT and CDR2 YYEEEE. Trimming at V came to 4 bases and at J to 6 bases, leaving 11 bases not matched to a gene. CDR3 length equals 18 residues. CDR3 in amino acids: CASSGTGTSGRGAGELFF. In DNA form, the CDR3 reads TGTGCCAGCAGCGGGACCGGGACTAGCGGGAGAGGGGCCGGGGAGCTGTTTTTT.

In nucleotides, the CDR3 is TGTGCCAGTAGGCGGGAGGGCGCCTACAATGAGCAGTTCTTC. Translation: CASRREGAYNEQFF. The rearrangement links TRBV19 to TRBJ2-1, with 9 bases matching TRBD2. V shed 6 bases and J 2 bases; nucleotides not matched to a gene: 2. Germline CDR1 and CDR2: LNHDA and SQIVND (reference sequence). The CDR3 has 14 residues.